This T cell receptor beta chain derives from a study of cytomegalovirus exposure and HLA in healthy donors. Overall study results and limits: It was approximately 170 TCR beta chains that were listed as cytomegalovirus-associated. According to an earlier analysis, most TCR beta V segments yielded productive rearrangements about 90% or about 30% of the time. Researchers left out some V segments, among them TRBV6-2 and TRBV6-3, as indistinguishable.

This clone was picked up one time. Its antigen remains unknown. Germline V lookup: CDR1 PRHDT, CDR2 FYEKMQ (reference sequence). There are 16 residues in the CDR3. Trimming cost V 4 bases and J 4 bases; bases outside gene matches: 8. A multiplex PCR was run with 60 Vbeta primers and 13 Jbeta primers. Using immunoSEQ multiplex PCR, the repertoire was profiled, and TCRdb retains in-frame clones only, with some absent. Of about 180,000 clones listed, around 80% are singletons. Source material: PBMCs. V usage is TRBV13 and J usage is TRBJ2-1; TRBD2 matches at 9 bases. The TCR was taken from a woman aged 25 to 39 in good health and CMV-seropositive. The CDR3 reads CASSSEGSGGYNEQFF. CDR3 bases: TGTGCCAGCAGCTCCGAAGGGAGCGGGGGGTACAATGAGCAGTTCTTC. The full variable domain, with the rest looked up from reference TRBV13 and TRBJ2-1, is AAGVIQSPRHLIKEKRETATLKCYPIPRHDTVYWYQQGPGQDPQFLISFYEKMQSDKGSIPDRFSAQQFSDYHSELNMSSLELGDSALYFCASSSEGSGGYNEQFFGPGTRLTVL.